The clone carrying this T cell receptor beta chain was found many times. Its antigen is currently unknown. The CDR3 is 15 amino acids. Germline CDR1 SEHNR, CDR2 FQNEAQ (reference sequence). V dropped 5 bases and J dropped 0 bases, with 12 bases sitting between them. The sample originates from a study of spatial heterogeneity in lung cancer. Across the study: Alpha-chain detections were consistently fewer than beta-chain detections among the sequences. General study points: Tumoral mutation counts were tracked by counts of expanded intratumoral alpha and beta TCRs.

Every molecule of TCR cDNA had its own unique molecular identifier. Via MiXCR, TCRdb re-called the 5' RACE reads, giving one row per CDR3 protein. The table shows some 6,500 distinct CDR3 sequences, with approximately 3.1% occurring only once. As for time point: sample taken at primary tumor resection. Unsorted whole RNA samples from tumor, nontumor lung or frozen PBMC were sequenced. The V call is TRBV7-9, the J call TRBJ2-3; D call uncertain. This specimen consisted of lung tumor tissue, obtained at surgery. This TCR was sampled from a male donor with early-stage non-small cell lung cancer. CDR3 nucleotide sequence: TGTGCCAGCAGCCGGTCCGGGTCTAGCACAGATACGCAGTATTTT. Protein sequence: CASSRSGSSTDTQYF. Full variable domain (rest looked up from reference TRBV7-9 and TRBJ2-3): DTGVSQNPRHKITKRGQNVTFRCDPISEHNRLYWYRQTLGQGPEFLTYFQNEAQLEKSRLLSDRFSAERPKGSFSTLEIQRTEQGDSAMYLCASSRSGSSTDTQYFGPGTRLTVL.